This T cell receptor (beta chain) was identified in a study of post-analysis software for immune sequencing data. Study at large: The study covered relapsing-remitting, secondary progressive and progressive-relapsing courses of multiple sclerosis.

Unique molecular identifiers featured in each of the TCR beta cDNA libraries. Roughly 500,000 cDNA molecules were obtained from approximately 0.91 to 9.4 million T cells. One entry per CDR3 protein, called by TCRdb with MiXCR from the PCR reads. The repertoire holds approximately 730,000 distinct CDR3 sequences, with roughly 27% as singletons. V was trimmed by 5 bases and J by 2 bases, leaving 12 bases between them. The CDR3 is made up of 14 amino acids. Germline lookup yields CDR1 SGDLS and CDR2 YYNGEE. Comments on this clonotype: Its antigen is not known.

General study findings and limits: In patients, TRBV5-6, TRBV5-1 and TRBV20-1 belonged to five or six TRBV segments found more frequently than in controls. Compared with controls, patients showed significantly lower normalized Chao1 diversity.

Material for sequencing was blood. The rearrangement uses TRBV9 and TRBJ2-3, with a tentative D call TRBD1 (6 bases). The source is a girl aged 10 to 17 with multiple sclerosis. Written as DNA, the CDR3 is TGTGCCAGCAGTGGACAGAGCACCACAGATACGCAGTATTTT. Its protein product is CASSGQSTTDTQYF.